The 15 T cell receptor beta chains below were found in one sample sequenced in a study of blood T cells in healthy people across ages. It was with a sample-barcoded 5' primer and a J-beta primer mix that a second PCR of about 6 to 12 cycles was run. TCRdb re-called the 5' RACE reads with MiXCR, one entry per CDR3 protein. The repertoire holds hundreds of thousands of distinct CDR3 sequences, nearly 60% seen once, with about 20% in the top ten. Sequenced material: blood. These receptors were taken from a young man in good health.

This clonotype was counted between two and nine times. The chain joins TRBV20-1 to TRBJ2-1; D is perhaps TRBD2 (6 bases). In germline, CDR1 is DFQATT, CDR2 SNEGSKA (reference sequence). Trimming took 8 bases from V and 2 from J, leaving 13 bases between them. This CDR3 spans 13 amino acids. The CDR3 sequence is CSSHGGTYNEQFF. The CDR3 nucleotides read TGCAGTTCCCACGGGGGAACCTACAATGAGCAGTTCTTC.

The CDR3 sequence is CSASLGGGSEGYTF. CDR3 in DNA: TGCAGTGCGTCGCTAGGGGGCGGTTCTGAAGGCTACACCTTC. V usage is TRBV20-1 and J usage is TRBJ1-2; 7 nucleotides match TRBD1. The J segment lost 8 bases and the V segment lost 6 bases, leaving 15 bases of the junction unmatched. The CDR3 covers 14 residues. Germline-derived CDR1 and CDR2 are DFQATT and SNEGSKA (reference sequence).

This chain connects TRBV20-1 to TRBJ1-6, with 7 bases lining up with TRBD1. J lost 6 bases, V lost 0 bases, and 8 bases had no gene match. The germline V gene has CDR1 DFQATT and CDR2 SNEGSKA (reference sequence). The CDR3 spans 16 residues. CDR3 DNA sequence: TGCAGTGCTAGAGATCTAGGGGGCGGAAGTAATTCACCCCTCCACTTT. Encoded protein: CSARDLGGGSNSPLHF.

In this sample, this clonotype turned up a few times. The V gene is TRBV29-1, the J gene TRBJ2-3, with TRBD2 matching over 10 bases. Germline V gives CDR1 SQVTM, CDR2 ANQGSEA. Trimming cost V 4 bases and J 4 bases; bases outside gene matches: 5. The CDR3 length is 14 residues. The DNA for the CDR3 is TGCAGCGTTGCCCCTGGACTAGCGGCAGATACGCAGTATTTT. Its translation: CSVAPGLAADTQYF.

This rearrangement joins TRBV7-9 to TRBJ2-1; D may match TRBD1 or TRBD2 (6 bases each). Germline CDR1 is SEHNR and CDR2 is FQNEAQ (reference sequence). Trimming pared 2 bases from V and 10 bases from J, leaving 27 bases between. CDR3 size: 18 residues. This CDR3 is CASSLPGEGGPKDYEQFF. CDR3 DNA: TGTGCCAGCAGCTTACCGGGAGAGGGGGGCCCCAAGGATTACGAGCAGTTCTTC.

This chain uses TRBV20-1 with TRBJ2-1, with D possibly being TRBD2 (6 bases). Germline CDR1 DFQATT, CDR2 SNEGSKA (reference sequence). The CDR3 is made up of 14 amino acids. Trimming removed 7 bases from V and 0 bases from J, with 13 bases in between. CDR3 region: CSGGREISYNEQFF. The CDR3 nucleotides read TGCAGTGGAGGGCGGGAAATCTCCTACAATGAGCAGTTCTTC.

This chain uses TRBV9 with TRBJ2-7, with D possibly TRBD2 on 5 matching bases. The ends were cut back, 3 bases at V and 7 bases at J, with 23 bases in the middle. CDR1 and CDR2 (germline): SGDLS, YYNGEE. This CDR3 is 16 amino acids long. CDR3 bases: TGTGCCAGCAGCGGCCCAGCGGAGGTCTCCTACAATGAGCAGTACTTC. Amino acids: CASSGPAEVSYNEQYF.

J is TRBJ2-1 and V is TRBV6-2 or TRBV6-3; D gene unclear. The J call may be in error: the DNA end matches TRBJ2-7 better. Per germline, CDR1 MNHEY and CDR2 SVGEGT. The CDR3 totals 13 residues. The CDR3 region has the DNA TGTGCCAGCAGTGACCGGGCGTACAATGAGCAGTACTTC. It is translated as CASSDRAYNEQYF.

This clonotype was seen many times. The CDR3 sequence: CASSPAYNEQFF. For the CDR3, the DNA is TGTGCCAGCAGCCCCGCCTACAATGAGCAGTTCTTC. The V gene is TRBV7-2, the J gene TRBJ2-1; the D is unclear. This CDR3 is 12 amino acids long. V was pared by 5 bases and J by 2 bases, with 4 bases between. Germline CDR1 reads SGHTA; CDR2 reads FQGNSA.

V usage is TRBV30 and J usage is TRBJ1-2, with D perhaps matching TRBD1 (5 bases). This CDR3 contains 12 residues. With 0 bases removed from V and 8 bases from J, the gap between germline ends came to 10 bases. Germline CDR1 is GTSNPN and CDR2 is SVGIG (reference sequence). The CDR3 loop is CAWSVGTGGYTF. The CDR3 region has the DNA TGTGCCTGGAGTGTTGGGACCGGCGGCTACACCTTC. Using reference TRBV30 and TRBJ1-2 for the parts outside the CDR3, the full variable domain is SQTIHQWPATLVQPVGSPLSLECTVEGTSNPNLYWYRQAAGRGLQLLFYSVGIGQISSEVPQNLSASRPQDRQFILSSKKLLLSDSGFYLCAWSVGTGGYTFGSGTRLTVV.

This rearrangement joins TRBV5-5 to TRBJ2-7; TRBD1 agrees at 8 bases. The CDR3 contains 16 residues. After removal of 5 bases from V and 0 bases from J, the junction contained 10 bases not matched to a gene. Germline CDR1 reads SGHKS; CDR2 reads YYEKEE (reference sequence). The chain's CDR3 is CASRSNRDRSSYEQYF. CDR3 in DNA: TGTGCCAGCAGAAGTAATCGGGACAGGAGCTCCTACGAGCAGTACTTC.

The J gene is TRBJ2-1, the V gene TRBV30; 8 bases are a match to TRBD2. This CDR3 is built from 15 residues. The trim removed 4 bases at V and 6 bases at J, leaving 11 bases unmatched. Germline V CDR1 and CDR2: GTSNPN, SVGIG (reference sequence). DNA of the CDR3: TGTGCCTGGAACACCGGGACTAGGGTAACCAATGAGCAGTTCTTC. This gives the protein CAWNTGTRVTNEQFF.

The genes are TRBV20-1 and TRBJ2-7; possible D gene TRBD1, 6 bases. Germline loops: CDR1 DFQATT, CDR2 SNEGSKA (reference sequence). Trimming removed 5 bases from V and 2 bases from J, with 19 bases in between. The CDR3 loop spans 15 amino acids. The CDR3 DNA is TGCAGTGCTCACCAAACCCCGACAGGACCCTACGAGCAGTACTTC. Residues: CSAHQTPTGPYEQYF.

This clonotype was seen a few times. V gene TRBV7-9 combines with J gene TRBJ2-5, with D unclear. The end of the DNA is better explained by TRBJ2-7, so the J call may be wrong. The CDR3 length is 14 residues. Germline CDR1 reads SEHNR; CDR2 reads FQNEAQ (reference sequence). Written as DNA, the CDR3 is TGTGCCAGCAGCCGTGGAAGCCTCGGCTACGAGCAGTACTTC. Amino acid sequence: CASSRGSLGYEQYF.

The CDR3 region is CASSLKGTDSDTQYF. CDR3 nucleotide sequence: TGTGCCAGCAGCTTAAAAGGGACGGATTCAGATACGCAGTATTTT. The chain uses TRBV11-1 and TRBJ2-3, with D tentatively TRBD1 or TRBD2 (5 bases each). Germline V gene data show CDR1 as SGHAT and CDR2 as FQDESV (reference sequence). V dropped 2 bases and J dropped 4 bases, with 13 bases sitting between them. The CDR3 is 15 residues long. Looking up the rest from reference TRBV11-1 and TRBJ2-3 gives the full variable domain: EAEVAQSPRYKITEKSQAVAFWCDPISGHATLYWYRQILGQGPELLVQFQDESVVDDSQLPKDRFSAERLKGVDSTLKIQPAELGDSAMYLCASSLKGTDSDTQYFGPGTRLTVL.